The rows below give T cell receptor beta chains drawn from one sample of a study of regulatory T cells in long-lasting Graves disease. One entry per CDR3 protein results from TCRdb running MiXCR on the multiplex PCR reads. The table lists some 370,000 distinct CDR3 sequences, 12% of them singletons. This sample was shared with a second study, whose subject was T cells in Graves' hyperthyroidism and ophthalmopathy.

The sample in question was peripheral blood mononuclear cells (PBMCs), obtained at new diagnosis, from a patient treated with antithyroid drugs. These receptors were taken from a woman younger than 30 with Graves disease. CDR3s include the opening cysteine and the closing phenylalanine or tryptophan. The D gene is left open where the match is weak. Some rows mark clone size as missing; the rest say once, few, many or name a class of expanded clone.

>16|TRBV6-5|NA|TRBJ1-6|few
CASSYWGVKSSSPLHF
TGTGCCAGCAGTTACTGGGGGGTCAAATCGAGCTCACCCCTCCACTTT
>16|TRBV19|NA|TRBJ1-1|NA
CASSTRPGSSNTEAFF
TGTGCCAGTAGTACTCGACCGGGGAGTTCTAACACTGAAGCTTTCTTT
>13|TRBV12-3/TRBV12-4|TRBD2|TRBJ2-5|many
CASSLGLAFTQYF
TGTGCCAGCAGTTTAGGACTAGCCTTTACCCAGTACTTC
>15|TRBV27|NA|TRBJ2-1|many
CASSLWGAEFNEQFF
TGTGCCAGCAGTTTATGGGGGGCAGAATTCAATGAGCAGTTCTTC
>15|TRBV27|TRBD2|TRBJ2-3|NA
CASSSRLAGGYTQYF
TGTGCCAGCAGTTCTAGACTAGCGGGGGGGTATACGCAGTATTTT
>12|TRBV2|NA|TRBJ1-5|many
CASSQDHQPQHF
TGTGCCAGCAGCCAGGACCATCAGCCCCAGCATTTT
>13|TRBV20-1|NA|TRBJ1-2|NA
CSASRTEKLGYTF
TGCAGTGCTAGCAGGACAGAGAAACTAGGCTACACCTTC
>14|TRBV18|NA|TRBJ1-4|many
CASSPLHQDEKLFF
TGTGCCAGCTCACCACTGCATCAGGATGAAAAACTGTTTTTT
>14|TRBV3-1|NA|TRBJ1-4|many
CASSQDQRDEKLFF
TGTGCCAGCAGCCAAGATCAGCGGGATGAAAAACTGTTTTTT
>13|TRBV18|NA|TRBJ2-5|NA
CASSPVPGETQYF
TGTGCCAGCTCACCAGTCCCTGGGGAGACCCAGTACTTC
>13|TRBV13|NA|TRBJ1-1|many
CASSRKEGTEAFF
TGTGCCAGCAGCCGAAAGGAAGGTACTGAAGCTTTCTTT
>16|TRBV6-5|NA|TRBJ1-2|many
CASSYSGGGASARDTF
TGTGCCAGCAGTTACTCTGGGGGGGGCGCTTCGGCGCGGGACACCTTC
>16|TRBV3-1|TRBD2|TRBJ2-1|few
CASSQGVGGVYNEQFF
TGTGCCAGCAGCCAAGGGGTTGGGGGGGTCTACAATGAGCAGTTCTTC
>14|TRBV29-1|TRBD1|TRBJ2-6|many
CSVGRGPGANVLTF
TGCAGCGTTGGCAGGGGGCCTGGGGCCAACGTCCTGACTTTC
>15|TRBV5-1|NA|TRBJ1-3|many
CASSPQPGSGNTIYF
TGCGCCAGCAGCCCACAGCCAGGGTCGGGAAACACCATATATTTT
>18|TRBV4-3|NA|TRBJ2-6|NA
CASSPRGDSFSGANVLTF
TGCGCCAGCAGCCCTAGAGGAGACAGTTTCTCTGGGGCCAACGTCCTGACTTTC
>13|TRBV7-9|NA|TRBJ2-2|NA
CASSFFNTGELFF
TGTGCCAGCAGCTTCTTTAACACCGGGGAGCTGTTTTTT
>17|TRBV2|NA|TRBJ2-1|many
CASGLATVSGLLNEQFF
TGTGCCAGCGGTTTAGCTACGGTGTCGGGCTTATTGAATGAGCAGTTCTTC
>18|TRBV24-1|TRBD1|TRBJ2-1|NA
CATSDPTTGTGGYNEQFF
TGTGCCACCAGTGACCCAACTACCGGGACAGGGGGGTACAATGAGCAGTTCTTC
>15|TRBV6-2/TRBV6-3|NA|TRBJ2-5|many
CASSYSILDLRIQYF
TGTGCCAGCAGTTACTCGATTTTGGACCTCAGGATCCAGTACTTC
>15|TRBV5-4|NA|TRBJ1-2|few
CASSFAAGANYGYTF
TGTGCCAGCAGCTTCGCGGCAGGAGCTAACTATGGCTACACCTTC
>15|TRBV12-3/TRBV12-4|TRBD1|TRBJ2-1|many
CASSFYGTGHNEQFF
TGTGCCAGCAGTTTTTACGGGACAGGTCACAATGAGCAGTTCTTC
>13|TRBV2|NA|TRBJ1-3|many
CASSGVAGNTIYF
TGTGCCAGCAGTGGGGTAGCTGGAAACACCATATATTTT
>16|TRBV11-2|TRBD2|TRBJ2-1|many
CASSSTSGSSYNEQFF
TGTGCCAGCAGCTCGACTAGCGGGAGCTCCTACAATGAGCAGTTCTTC
>14|TRBV7-9|TRBD1|TRBJ1-3|NA
CASSLSGGGNTIYF
TGTGCCAGCAGCCTCTCAGGGGGTGGAAACACCATATATTTT
>13|TRBV11-2|NA|TRBJ1-1|many
CASSSRADTEAFF
TGTGCCAGCAGCTCCCGCGCGGACACTGAAGCTTTCTTT
>11|TRBV15|NA|TRBJ2-1|many
CATSQRTEQFF
TGTGCCACCAGCCAACGGACGGAGCAGTTCTTC
>12|TRBV20-1|NA|TRBJ2-7|many
CSAATSYYEQYF
TGCAGTGCCGCCACTAGTTATTACGAGCAGTACTTC
>15|TRBV14|NA|TRBJ1-4|NA
CASSQVTARGEKLFF
TGTGCCAGCAGCCAAGTGACGGCCCGGGGTGAAAAACTGTTTTTT
>12|TRBV4-3|NA|TRBJ1-1|NA
CASSQEVGEAFF
TGCGCCAGCAGCCAAGAGGTCGGGGAAGCTTTCTTT
>13|TRBV6-1|NA|TRBJ1-1|NA
CATSGLMNTEAFF
TGTGCCACCTCAGGACTGATGAACACTGAAGCTTTCTTT
>15|TRBV4-3|NA|TRBJ2-3|few
CASSQGALAGDTQYF
TGCGCCAGCAGCCAAGGAGCACTGGCCGGCGATACGCAGTATTTT
>14|TRBV24-1|TRBD2|TRBJ2-7|NA
CATSDSPGGLQQYF
TGTGCCACCAGTGATTCGCCGGGAGGACTTCAGCAGTACTTC
>16|TRBV6-1|TRBD2|TRBJ2-1|many
CASGPWGGRVYNEQFF
TGTGCCAGCGGCCCATGGGGCGGGAGAGTGTACAATGAGCAGTTCTTC
>13|TRBV20-1|NA|TRBJ2-3|NA
CSASRQPLDTQYF
TGCAGTGCTAGTCGGCAGCCACTAGATACGCAGTATTTT
>12|TRBV29-1|NA|TRBJ2-4|few
CSVGGEGYIQYF
TGCAGCGTTGGAGGCGAGGGTTACATTCAGTACTTC
>17|TRBV7-6|TRBD2|TRBJ2-7|many
CASSPAGGGRPFYEQYF
TGTGCCAGCAGCCCCGCGGGGGGCGGGAGGCCCTTCTACGAGCAGTACTTC
>13|TRBV20-1|NA|TRBJ1-2|many
CSARDGGVYGYTF
TGCAGTGCTAGAGATGGGGGGGTCTATGGCTACACCTTC
>15|TRBV20-1|NA|TRBJ1-6|many
CSATFRGLTNSPLHF
TGCAGTGCAACCTTCCGGGGACTTACTAATTCACCCCTCCACTTT
>15|TRBV15|NA|TRBJ1-1|NA
CATSRALGGVPEAFF
TGTGCCACCAGCAGAGCCCTTGGGGGGGTACCTGAAGCTTTCTTT
>13|TRBV28|NA|TRBJ1-5|many
CASGPVLNQPQHF
TGTGCCAGCGGGCCGGTTCTCAATCAGCCCCAGCATTTT
>17|TRBV2|NA|TRBJ1-3|NA
CATGRDTATYSGNTIYF
TGTGCCACCGGCCGGGACACTGCAACCTACTCTGGAAACACCATATATTTT
>12|TRBV11-2|NA|TRBJ2-5|few
CASSLLKETQYF
TGTGCCAGCAGCTTATTGAAAGAGACCCAGTACTTC
>12|TRBV15|NA|TRBJ2-4|NA
CATSDSGNIQYF
TGTGCCACCAGCGATTCAGGAAACATTCAGTACTTC
>13|TRBV11-1|NA|TRBJ2-1|many
CASSLNFNNEQFF
TGTGCCAGCAGCTTAAATTTTAACAATGAGCAGTTCTTC
>15|TRBV11-1|TRBD1|TRBJ1-2|many
CASSLSPDRGGGYTF
TGTGCCAGCAGCTTATCCCCGGACAGGGGAGGCGGCTACACCTTC
>18|TRBV20-1|NA|TRBJ2-4|NA
CSARALQGAREAKNIQYF
TGCAGTGCTAGAGCTTTGCAAGGCGCCCGGGAAGCCAAAAACATTCAGTACTTC
>11|TRBV12-3/TRBV12-4|NA|TRBJ1-1|many
CASSTGREAFF
TGTGCCAGCAGTACGGGACGTGAAGCTTTCTTT
>17|TRBV5-1|TRBD1|TRBJ1-3|many
CASSSTIQGPAGNTIYF
TGCGCCAGCAGCTCTACAATACAGGGGCCGGCTGGAAACACCATATATTTT
>14|TRBV2|NA|TRBJ2-5|many
CASSEATRAETQYF
TGTGCCAGCAGTGAAGCCACTCGGGCCGAGACCCAGTACTTC
>13|TRBV4-1|NA|TRBJ2-7|NA
CASSLVEAYEQYF
TGCGCCAGCAGCCTAGTGGAGGCCTACGAGCAGTACTTC
>19|TRBV7-2|NA|TRBJ2-6|NA
CASSPGRGLLISGANVLTF
TGTGCCAGCAGCCCGGGGCGGGGCCTTCTCATCTCTGGGGCCAACGTCCTGACTTTC
>16|TRBV4-1|NA|TRBJ1-5|NA
CASSPWGGVLNQPQHF
TGCGCCAGCAGCCCCTGGGGAGGGGTTTTGAATCAGCCCCAGCATTTT
>14|TRBV7-8|TRBD1|TRBJ2-7|many
CATRLGTGWYEQYF
TGTGCCACCAGGCTAGGGACAGGGTGGTACGAGCAGTACTTC
>17|TRBV3-1|TRBD2|TRBJ2-5|NA
CASSQDQTSVWVETQYF
TGTGCCAGCAGCCAAGATCAGACTAGCGTTTGGGTAGAGACCCAGTACTTC
>15|TRBV27|NA|TRBJ2-5|many
CASSPTAGRDETQYF
TGTGCCAGCAGTCCGACCGCAGGCAGGGACGAGACCCAGTACTTC
>16|TRBV4-2|NA|TRBJ1-2|many
CASSQDLGQGIYGYTF
TGTGCCAGCAGCCAAGACCTGGGGCAGGGCATCTATGGCTACACCTTC